Following are 5 T cell receptor beta chains from one sample sequenced in a study of shared clonotypes between healthy human individuals. Profiled with immunoSEQ multiplex PCR; TCRdb holds only in-frame clones, not every one. In the table there are 450,000 to 500,000 clones, 76% of which are singletons. Sequenced material: PBMCs. The origin of the receptors is a woman aged 35 to 49 in good health. Some clones in this sample may be carry-over from other donors' samples.

This rearrangement joins TRBV28 to TRBJ1-1, with D unclear. This CDR3 contains 14 residues. Trimming pared 3 bases from V and 7 bases from J, leaving 15 bases between. Germline-derived CDR1 and CDR2 are MDHEN and SYDVKM. In DNA, the CDR3 is TGTGCCAGCAGTTTGGGCCCAGCGACACTTGAAGCTTTCTTT. It specifies CASSLGPATLEAFF.

With respect to this clone: A read error is possible here, since a much larger clone lies one base away. The same CDR3 arises from other DNA sequences in this sample as well. V is TRBV30 and J is TRBJ2-7; D ambiguous. V lost 0 bases and J lost 4, with 4 bases in between. The CDR3 is 11 residues long. Germline V gene data show CDR1 as GTSNPN and CDR2 as SVGIG (reference sequence). The CDR3 is CAWSVGYEQYF. As DNA, the CDR3 is TGTGCCTGGAGTGTAGGGTACGAGCAGTACTTC.

The V gene is TRBV19, the J gene TRBJ2-5; unclear D gene. This CDR3 spans 14 amino acids. Germline CDR1 and CDR2: LNHDA and SQIVND (reference sequence). Trimming removed 7 bases from V and 6 bases from J, with 18 bases in between. CDR3 sequence reads: CASKETGEGKTQYF. Written as DNA, the CDR3 is TGTGCCAGTAAGGAGACGGGCGAAGGAAAGACCCAGTACTTC.

This clone came up once. The J gene is TRBJ1-4, the V gene TRBV10-3, with D tentatively TRBD1 (5 bases). The CDR3 sequence is 14 residues long. CDR1 and CDR2 (germline): ENHRY, SYGVKD. With 6 bases removed from V and 5 bases from J, the gap between germline ends came to 13 bases. The CDR3: CAISQTDLNEKLFF. The CDR3 DNA reads TGTGCCATCAGCCAGACAGACCTCAATGAAAAACTGTTTTTT.

The chain recombines TRBV5-1 with TRBJ2-1, with D possibly TRBD2 on 6 matching bases. Per the germline V gene, CDR1 is SGHRS and CDR2 is YFSETQ. The V and J ends lost 4 bases and 9 bases respectively, with 23 bases between them. The CDR3 consists of 16 residues. The CDR3, as DNA: TGCGCCAGCAGCCAAATTCCGACTAGGGGTAGGGGTGAGCAGTTCTTC. This gives the protein CASSQIPTRGRGEQFF.